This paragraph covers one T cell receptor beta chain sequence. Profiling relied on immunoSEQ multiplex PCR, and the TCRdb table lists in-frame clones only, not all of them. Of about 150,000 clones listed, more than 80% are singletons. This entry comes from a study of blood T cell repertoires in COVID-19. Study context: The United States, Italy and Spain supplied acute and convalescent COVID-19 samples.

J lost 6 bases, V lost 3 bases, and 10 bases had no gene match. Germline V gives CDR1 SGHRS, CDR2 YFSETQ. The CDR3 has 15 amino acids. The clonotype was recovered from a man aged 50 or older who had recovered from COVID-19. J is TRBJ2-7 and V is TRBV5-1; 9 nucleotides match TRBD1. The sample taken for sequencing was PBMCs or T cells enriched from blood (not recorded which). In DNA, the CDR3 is TGCGCCAGCAGCTCGGGGACAGGGACCTCTCCCGAGCAGTACTTC. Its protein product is CASSSGTGTSPEQYF.